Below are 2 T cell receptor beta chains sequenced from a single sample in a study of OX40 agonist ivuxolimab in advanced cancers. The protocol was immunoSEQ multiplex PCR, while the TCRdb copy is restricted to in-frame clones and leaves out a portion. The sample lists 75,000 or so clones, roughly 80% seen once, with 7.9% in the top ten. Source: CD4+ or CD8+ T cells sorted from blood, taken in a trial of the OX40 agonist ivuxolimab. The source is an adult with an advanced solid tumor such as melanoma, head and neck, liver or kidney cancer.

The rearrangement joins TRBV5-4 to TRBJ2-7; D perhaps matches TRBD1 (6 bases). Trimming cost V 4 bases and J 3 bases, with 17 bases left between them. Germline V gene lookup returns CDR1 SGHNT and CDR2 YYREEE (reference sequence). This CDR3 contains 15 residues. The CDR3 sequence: CASSLQGVSGYEQYF. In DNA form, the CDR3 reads TGTGCCAGCAGCCTACAGGGCGTTTCGGGCTACGAGCAGTACTTC.

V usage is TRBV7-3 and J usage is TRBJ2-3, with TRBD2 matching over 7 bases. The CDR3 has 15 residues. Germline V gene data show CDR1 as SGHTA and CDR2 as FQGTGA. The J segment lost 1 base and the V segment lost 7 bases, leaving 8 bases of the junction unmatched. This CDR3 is CASTLTSSRTDTQYF. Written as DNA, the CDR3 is TGTGCCAGCACCTTGACTAGCTCCCGCACAGATACGCAGTATTTT. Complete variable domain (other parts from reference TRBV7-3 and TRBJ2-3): GAGVSQTPSNKVTEKGKYVELRCDPISGHTALYWYRQSLGQGPEFLIYFQGTGAADDSGLPNDRFFAVRPEGSVSTLKIQRTERGDSAVYLCASTLTSSRTDTQYFGPGTRLTVL.